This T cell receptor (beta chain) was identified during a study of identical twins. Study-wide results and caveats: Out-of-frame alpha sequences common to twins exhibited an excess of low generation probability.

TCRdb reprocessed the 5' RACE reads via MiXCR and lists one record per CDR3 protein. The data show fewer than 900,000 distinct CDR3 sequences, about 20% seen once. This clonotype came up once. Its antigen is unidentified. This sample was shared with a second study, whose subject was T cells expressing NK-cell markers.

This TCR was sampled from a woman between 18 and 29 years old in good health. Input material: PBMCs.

The CDR3 region is CASSVGGIIGETQYF. DNA for the CDR3: TGTGCCAGCAGCGTAGGAGGGATCATTGGAGAGACCCAGTACTTC. The V and J genes are TRBV9 and TRBJ2-5; tentatively, D is TRBD2 (5 bases). The germline gives CDR1 SGDLS, CDR2 YYNGEE. V was shortened by 0 bases and J by 4 bases, with 13 bases between the two germline ends. CDR3 length: 15 residues.